This T cell receptor beta chain was profiled in a study of T-cell reconstitution after alpha-beta-depleted transplantation in children. Study conclusions and caveats: Hyperexpanded clones declined; after one year, newly produced T cells mostly supplied diversity. Several hundred rapidly expanded clones from non-depleted graft cells reportedly supplied alpha-beta T cells about two months post-transplant. From surviving recipient T cells and thymic progenitors came the high day-60 TCRbeta diversity observed in some patients.

About this clonotype: Its specificity is unknown.

Unique molecular identifiers tagged the TCRbeta library. In TCRdb, the PCR reads were re-called with MiXCR into one record per CDR3 protein. The profile shows about 640,000 distinct CDR3 sequences, about an eighth of them singletons. Germline V gene sequence: CDR1 SGHRS, CDR2 YFSETQ. After removal of 4 bases from V and 2 bases from J, the junction contained 11 bases not matched to a gene. This CDR3 is 17 amino acids long. The V call is TRBV5-1, the J call TRBJ2-7, with TRBD2 identical over 11 bases. This sequence was found in a male patient between 10 and 17 years old who had a stem cell transplant for acute myeloid leukemia, so the T cells may come from the graft donor. Specimen: PBMCs, mostly from graft donor cells, collected 360 days after TCRalphabeta/CD19-depleted stem cell transplant. CDR3 in amino acids: CASSPMAASGRPYEQYF. CDR3 nucleotides: TGCGCCAGCAGCCCTATGGCGGCTAGCGGGAGGCCCTACGAGCAGTACTTC.